This T cell receptor beta chain was sequenced for a study of molecular identifiers for immune sequencing clone quantification. Study summary: Replicate RNA came from approximately 20,000 or 100,000 naive CD8 cells and was split five ways, and four parts were sequenced.

CDR3 length: 16 residues. The V gene end was trimmed by 6 bases and the J gene end by 1 base; junction bases not matched to a gene: 8. In germline, CDR1 is MDHEN, CDR2 SYDVKM. TCRdb re-derived calls from the PCR reads in MiXCR, one entry per CDR3 protein. Of about 510,000 distinct CDR3 sequences detected, about 26% appear once; the ten largest clones hold roughly 0.79%. This clonotype was observed a handful of times. With RNA at 10%, 30% or 50%, naive CD8 libraries came from approximately 22,000 to 940,000 sorted cells. For naive CD8 T cells, sorting used the CD8+CD4-CCR7+CD45RA+ phenotype. This sequence was found in a human donor in good health. Some libraries in this study had Jurkat cell RNA spiked in. The source material was naive CD8+ T cells from blood, with Jurkat cell RNA spiked in. Subset specified: FACS-sorted CD8+CD4-CCR7+CD45RA+ naive T cells. The chain is built from TRBV28 and TRBJ2-2; TRBD2 agrees at 7 bases. The CDR3 DNA sequence: TGTGCCAGCAGCCGTGCGCGCGGGAGGAACACCGGGGAGCTGTTTTTT. This translates into CASSRARGRNTGELFF.